The TCR beta chain under discussion was sequenced for a study of regulatory T cells in long-lasting Graves disease. About the research overall: By definition, persistent Graves' disease involved antithyroid drugs for over 5 years alongside positive TSH receptor antibodies.

V lost 1 base to trimming and J lost 5 bases, with 9 bases between them. Germline V gene data show CDR1 as SGHAT and CDR2 as FQNNGV. This CDR3 has 13 residues. This clonotype has at least ten counts. What it recognizes is unknown. Both iRepertoire HTBI primers and Arm-PCR of CDR3 regions were used to build the TCR beta libraries. TCRdb recomputed calls from the multiplex PCR reads with MiXCR, one row per CDR3 protein. The sample has roughly 430,000 distinct CDR3 sequences, 21% seen once. The time point denotes: persistent/refractory GD, antithyroid drugs over 5 years with positive TRAb. There was RNA extracted from PBMCs, and the TCR library was made from it. Roughly 8.4 milliliters of peripheral blood were drawn into EDTA tubes. Overall study findings and caveats: Less diverse TCR repertoires were seen in persistent Graves' patients than in newly diagnosed ones.

Sample: peripheral blood mononuclear cells (PBMCs), taken when the disease was refractory, from a patient treated with antithyroid drugs. The chain has TRBV11-2 and TRBJ2-7; D is unclear. The receptor was isolated from a female donor with Graves disease. The chain's CDR3 is CASSLGGSNEQYF. In DNA, the CDR3 is TGTGCCAGCAGCTTAGGGGGATCCAACGAGCAGTACTTC.